The subject of this entry is one T cell receptor beta chain. The data belong to a study of cytomegalovirus exposure and HLA in healthy donors. V was trimmed by 5 bases and J by 11 bases, leaving 10 bases between them. Germline V lookup: CDR1 MDHEN, CDR2 SYDVKM. CDR3 length: 11 residues. This PCR relied on a set of 60 Vbeta primers and 13 Jbeta primers. Produced via immunoSEQ multiplex PCR; TCRdb's table is partial and in-frame only. The sample records roughly 130,000 clones, roughly 80% being singletons. The sequence was collected from a man aged 35 to 55 in good health and CMV-seronegative. Sequencing used PBMCs. V and J are TRBV28 and TRBJ1-5; no firm D call. Here the CDR3 DNA reads TGTGCCAGCAGTGACCCGGGGACCCAGCATTTT. This sequence encodes CASSDPGTQHF.